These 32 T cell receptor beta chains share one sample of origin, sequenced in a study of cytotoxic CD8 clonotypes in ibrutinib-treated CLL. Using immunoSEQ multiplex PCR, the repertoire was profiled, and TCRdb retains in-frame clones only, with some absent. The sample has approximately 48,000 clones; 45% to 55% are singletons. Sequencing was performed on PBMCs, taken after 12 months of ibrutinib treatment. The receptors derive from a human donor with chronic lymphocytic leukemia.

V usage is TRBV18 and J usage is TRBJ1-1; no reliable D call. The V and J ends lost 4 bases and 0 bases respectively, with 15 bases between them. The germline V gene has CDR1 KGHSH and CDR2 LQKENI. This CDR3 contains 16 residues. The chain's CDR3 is CASSRGGGPMNTEAFF. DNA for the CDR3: TGTGCCAGCTCACGGGGTGGAGGGCCCATGAACACTGAAGCTTTCTTT.

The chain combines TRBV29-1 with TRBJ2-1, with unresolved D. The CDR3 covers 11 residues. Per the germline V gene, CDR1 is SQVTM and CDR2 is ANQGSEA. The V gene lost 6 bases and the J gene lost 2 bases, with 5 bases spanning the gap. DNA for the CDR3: TGCAGCGTGAACGCCTACAATGAGCAGTTCTTC. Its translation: CSVNAYNEQFF.

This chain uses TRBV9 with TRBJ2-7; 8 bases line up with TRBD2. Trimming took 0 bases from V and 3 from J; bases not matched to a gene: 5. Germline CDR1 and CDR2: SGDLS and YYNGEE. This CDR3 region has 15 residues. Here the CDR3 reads CASSVAPGGDYEQYF. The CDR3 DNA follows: TGTGCCAGCAGCGTAGCCCCGGGAGGGGACTACGAGCAGTACTTC.

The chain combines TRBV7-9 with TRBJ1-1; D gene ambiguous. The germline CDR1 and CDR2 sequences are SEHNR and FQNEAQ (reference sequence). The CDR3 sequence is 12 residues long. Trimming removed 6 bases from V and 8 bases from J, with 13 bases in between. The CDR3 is CASRSTRGEAFF. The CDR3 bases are TGTGCCAGCAGATCAACTCGGGGAGAAGCTTTCTTT.

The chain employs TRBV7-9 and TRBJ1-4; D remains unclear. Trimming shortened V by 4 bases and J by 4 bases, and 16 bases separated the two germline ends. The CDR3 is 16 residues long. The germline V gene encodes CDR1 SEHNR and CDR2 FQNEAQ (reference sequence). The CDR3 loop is CASSSGVGFGNEKLFF. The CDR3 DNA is TGTGCCAGCAGCTCCGGGGTAGGATTTGGTAATGAAAAACTGTTTTTT.

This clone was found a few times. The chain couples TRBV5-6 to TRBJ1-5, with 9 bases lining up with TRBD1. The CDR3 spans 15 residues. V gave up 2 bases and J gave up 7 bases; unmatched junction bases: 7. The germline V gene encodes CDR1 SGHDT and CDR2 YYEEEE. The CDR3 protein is CASSFQGTGRQPQHF. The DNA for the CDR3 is TGTGCCAGCAGCTTCCAAGGGACAGGGAGGCAGCCCCAGCATTTT.

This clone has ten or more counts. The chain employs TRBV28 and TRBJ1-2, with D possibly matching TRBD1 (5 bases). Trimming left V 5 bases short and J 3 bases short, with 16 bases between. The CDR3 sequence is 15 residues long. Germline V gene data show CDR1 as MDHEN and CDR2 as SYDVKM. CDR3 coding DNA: TGTGCCAGCAGTCCGAGCCGTCTGGGGGACTATGGCTACACCTTC. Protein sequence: CASSPSRLGDYGYTF.

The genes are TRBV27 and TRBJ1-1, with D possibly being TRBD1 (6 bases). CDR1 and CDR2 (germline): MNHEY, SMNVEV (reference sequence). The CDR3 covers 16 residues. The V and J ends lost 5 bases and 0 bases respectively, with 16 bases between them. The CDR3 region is CASSHTKRGMNTEAFF. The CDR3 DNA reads TGTGCCAGCAGTCATACAAAGAGGGGGATGAACACTGAAGCTTTCTTT.

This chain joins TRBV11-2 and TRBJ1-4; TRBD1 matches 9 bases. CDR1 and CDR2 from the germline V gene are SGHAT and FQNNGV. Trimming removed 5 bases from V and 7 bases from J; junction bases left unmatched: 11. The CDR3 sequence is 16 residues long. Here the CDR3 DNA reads TGTGCCAGCAGCCCGAGGCTGGGACAGGGAGGTGAAAAACTGTTTTTT. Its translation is CASSPRLGQGGEKLFF.

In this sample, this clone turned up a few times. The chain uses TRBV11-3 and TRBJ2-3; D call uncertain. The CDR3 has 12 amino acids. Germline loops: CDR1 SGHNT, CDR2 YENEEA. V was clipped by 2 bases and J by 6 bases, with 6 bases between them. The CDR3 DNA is TGTGCCAGCAGCTTACACGGGGATACGCAGTATTTT. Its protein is CASSLHGDTQYF.

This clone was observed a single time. The CDR3 bases are TGCAGCGTTGACCGAGGTTACGAGCAGTACTTC. The encoded protein is CSVDRGYEQYF. This chain connects TRBV29-1 to TRBJ2-7; D remains ambiguous. Trimming cost V 3 bases and J 4 bases, with 7 bases left between them. Germline-derived CDR1 and CDR2 are SQVTM and ANQGSEA. The CDR3 consists of 11 residues.

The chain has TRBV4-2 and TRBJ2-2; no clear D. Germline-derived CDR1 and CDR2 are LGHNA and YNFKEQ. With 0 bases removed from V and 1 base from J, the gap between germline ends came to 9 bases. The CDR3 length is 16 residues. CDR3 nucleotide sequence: TGTGCCAGCAGCCAAGATCTTACCGGGAACACCGGGGAGCTGTTTTTT. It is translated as CASSQDLTGNTGELFF.

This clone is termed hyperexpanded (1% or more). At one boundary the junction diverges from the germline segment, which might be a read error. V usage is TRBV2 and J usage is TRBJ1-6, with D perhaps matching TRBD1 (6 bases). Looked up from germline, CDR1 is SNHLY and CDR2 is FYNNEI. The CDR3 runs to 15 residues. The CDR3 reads CASREGGAYNSPLHF. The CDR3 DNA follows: TGTGCCAGCAGGGAAGGGGGGGCCTATAATTCACCCCTCCACTTT.

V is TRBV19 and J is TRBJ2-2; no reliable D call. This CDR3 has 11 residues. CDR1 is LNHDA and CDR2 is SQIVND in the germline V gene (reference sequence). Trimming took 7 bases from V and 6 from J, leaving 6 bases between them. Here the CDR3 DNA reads TGTGCCAGTAAAGGTTCCGGGGAGCTGTTTTTT. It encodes CASKGSGELFF.

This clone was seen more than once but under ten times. CDR3 sequence: CASSLSAGRKPQHF. The CDR3 DNA reads as TGTGCCAGCAGCTTATCGGCAGGACGTAAGCCCCAGCATTTT. V is TRBV5-6 and J is TRBJ1-5; no clear D. Trimming left V 2 bases short and J 8 bases short, with 14 bases between. CDR3 size: 14 residues. Germline lookup yields CDR1 SGHDT and CDR2 YYEEEE.

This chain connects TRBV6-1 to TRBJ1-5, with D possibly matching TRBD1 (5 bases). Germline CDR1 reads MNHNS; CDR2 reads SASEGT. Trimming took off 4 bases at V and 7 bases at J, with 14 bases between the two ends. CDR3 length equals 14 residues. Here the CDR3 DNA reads TGTGCCAGCAGTGTGACAGCCCAAGGGCAGCCCCAGCATTTT. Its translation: CASSVTAQGQPQHF.

The CDR3 bases are TGTGCCAGCAGTTACGGGGCTAGCGGGGGGTTCCCGACCCAGTACTTC. It is translated as CASSYGASGGFPTQYF. J is TRBJ2-5 and V is TRBV13, with TRBD2 identical over 11 bases. Germline V lookup: CDR1 PRHDT, CDR2 FYEKMQ (reference sequence). V lost 6 bases to trimming and J lost 7 bases; unmatched junction nucleotides: 13. The CDR3 loop spans 16 amino acids.

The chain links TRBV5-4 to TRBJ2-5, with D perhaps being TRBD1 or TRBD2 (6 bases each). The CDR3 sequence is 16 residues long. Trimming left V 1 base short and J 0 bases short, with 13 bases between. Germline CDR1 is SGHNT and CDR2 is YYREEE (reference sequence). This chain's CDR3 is CASSLFSGQYQETQYF. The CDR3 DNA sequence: TGTGCCAGCAGCTTGTTTAGCGGACAGTACCAAGAGACCCAGTACTTC.

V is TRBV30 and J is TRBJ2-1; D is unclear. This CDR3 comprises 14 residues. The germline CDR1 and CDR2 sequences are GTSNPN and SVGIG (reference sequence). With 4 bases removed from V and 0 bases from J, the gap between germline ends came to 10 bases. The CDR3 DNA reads TGTGCCTGGACCCCGGCTAGCTCCTACAATGAGCAGTTCTTC. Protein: CAWTPASSYNEQFF.

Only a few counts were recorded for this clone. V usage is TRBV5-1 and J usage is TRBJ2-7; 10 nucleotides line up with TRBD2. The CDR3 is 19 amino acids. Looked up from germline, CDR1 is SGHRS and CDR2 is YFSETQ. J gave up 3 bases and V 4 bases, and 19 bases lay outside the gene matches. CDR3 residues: CASSKLPPIPGTSDYEQYF. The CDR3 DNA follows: TGCGCCAGCAGCAAACTCCCGCCTATCCCCGGGACTAGCGACTACGAGCAGTACTTC.

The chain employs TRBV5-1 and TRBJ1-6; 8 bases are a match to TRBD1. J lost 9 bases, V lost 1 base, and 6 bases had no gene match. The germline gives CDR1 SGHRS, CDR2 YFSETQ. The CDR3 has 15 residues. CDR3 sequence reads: CASSLSGQGGSPLHF. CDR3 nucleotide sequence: TGCGCCAGCAGCTTGAGCGGACAGGGAGGTTCACCCCTCCACTTT.

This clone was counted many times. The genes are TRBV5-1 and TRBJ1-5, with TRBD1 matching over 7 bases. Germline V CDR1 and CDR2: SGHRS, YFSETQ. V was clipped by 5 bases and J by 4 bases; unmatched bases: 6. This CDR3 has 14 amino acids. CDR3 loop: CASSEGGGNQPQHF. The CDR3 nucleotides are TGCGCCAGCAGTGAAGGGGGCGGGAATCAGCCCCAGCATTTT.

The CDR3 sequence is CASMGVSNEKLFF. DNA of the CDR3: TGCGCCAGCATGGGGGTGTCTAATGAAAAACTGTTTTTT. The rearrangement links TRBV5-1 to TRBJ1-4; tentatively, D is TRBD1 (5 bases). The CDR3 is 13 amino acids. Trimming shortened V by 6 bases and J by 3 bases, and 9 bases separated the two germline ends. The germline V gene encodes CDR1 SGHRS and CDR2 YFSETQ. Full variable domain (remainder filled in from reference TRBV5-1 and TRBJ1-4): KAGVTQTPRYLIKTRGQQVTLSCSPISGHRSVSWYQQTPGQGLQFLFEYFSETQRNKGNFPGRFSGRQFSNSRSEMNVSTLELGDSALYLCASMGVSNEKLFFGSGTQLSVL.

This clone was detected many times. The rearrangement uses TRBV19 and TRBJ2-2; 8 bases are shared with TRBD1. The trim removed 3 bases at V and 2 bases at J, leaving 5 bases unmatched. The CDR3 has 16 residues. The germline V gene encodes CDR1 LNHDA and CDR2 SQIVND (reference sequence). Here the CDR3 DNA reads TGTGCCAGTAGTATCGGAGCAGGGGGCAACACCGGGGAGCTGTTTTTT. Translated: CASSIGAGGNTGELFF.

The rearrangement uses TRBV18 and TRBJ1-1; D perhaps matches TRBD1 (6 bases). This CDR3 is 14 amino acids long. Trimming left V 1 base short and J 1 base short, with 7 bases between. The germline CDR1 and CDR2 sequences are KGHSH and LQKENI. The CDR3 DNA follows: TGTGCCAGCTCACCACAACAGGGGAACACTGAAGCTTTCTTT. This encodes CASSPQQGNTEAFF. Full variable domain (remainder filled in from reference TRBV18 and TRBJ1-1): NAGVMQNPRHLVRRRGQEARLRCSPMKGHSHVYWYRQLPEEGLKFMVYLQKENIIDESGMPKERFSAEFPKEGPSILRIQQVVRGDSAAYFCASSPQQGNTEAFFGQGTRLTVV.

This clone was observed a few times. CDR3 amino acids: CASSLTGLGNQPQHF. Here the CDR3 DNA reads TGTGCCAGCAGCTTGACCGGTTTGGGCAATCAGCCCCAGCATTTT. V and J are TRBV5-6 and TRBJ1-5; unclear D gene. Germline V lookup: CDR1 SGHDT, CDR2 YYEEEE. The CDR3 covers 15 residues. Trimming left V 1 base short and J 2 bases short, with 10 bases between. Filled out from reference TRBV5-6 and TRBJ1-5, the complete variable domain reads DAGVTQSPTHLIKTRGQQVTLRCSPKSGHDTVSWYQQALGQGPQFIFQYYEEEERQRGNFPDRFSGHQFPNYSSELNVNALLLGDSALYLCASSLTGLGNQPQHFGDGTRLSIL.

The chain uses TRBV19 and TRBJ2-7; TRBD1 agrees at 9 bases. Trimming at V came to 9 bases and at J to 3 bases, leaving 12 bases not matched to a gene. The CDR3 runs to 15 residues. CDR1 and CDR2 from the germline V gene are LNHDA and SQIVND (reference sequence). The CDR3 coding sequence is TGTGCCAGCCGCCTGGGGGGGACAGGGATCTACGAGCAGTACTTC. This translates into CASRLGGTGIYEQYF.

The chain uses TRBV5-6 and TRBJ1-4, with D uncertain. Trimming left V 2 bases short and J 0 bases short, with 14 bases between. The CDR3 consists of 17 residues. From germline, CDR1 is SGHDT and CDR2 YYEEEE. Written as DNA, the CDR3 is TGTGCCAGCAGCTTATGGCAGGCAATTGCAACTAATGAAAAACTGTTTTTT. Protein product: CASSLWQAIATNEKLFF.

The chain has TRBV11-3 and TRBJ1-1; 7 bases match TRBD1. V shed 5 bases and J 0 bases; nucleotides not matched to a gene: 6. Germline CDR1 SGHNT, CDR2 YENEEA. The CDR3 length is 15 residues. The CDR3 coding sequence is TGTGCCAGCAGCCCCCGGGACAGTTTGAACACTGAAGCTTTCTTT. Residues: CASSPRDSLNTEAFF.

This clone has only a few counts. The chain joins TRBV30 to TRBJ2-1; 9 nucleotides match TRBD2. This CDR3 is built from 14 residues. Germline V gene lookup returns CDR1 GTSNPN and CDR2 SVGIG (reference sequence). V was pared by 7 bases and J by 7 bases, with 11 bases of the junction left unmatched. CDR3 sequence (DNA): TGTGCCTCCCGGGGACTAGCAACGAGTAATGAGCAGTTCTTC. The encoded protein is CASRGLATSNEQFF.

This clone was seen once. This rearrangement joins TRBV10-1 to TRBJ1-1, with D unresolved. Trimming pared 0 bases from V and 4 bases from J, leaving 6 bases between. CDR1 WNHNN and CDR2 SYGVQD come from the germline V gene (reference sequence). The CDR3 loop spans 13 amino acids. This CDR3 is CASSESRATEAFF. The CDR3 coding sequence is TGCGCCAGCAGTGAGTCGAGGGCCACTGAAGCTTTCTTT.

CDR3 residues: CASSLGGGFSHYGYTF. For the CDR3, the DNA is TGTGCCAGCAGTTTAGGCGGGGGATTCAGTCACTATGGCTACACCTTC. The rearrangement joins TRBV28 to TRBJ1-2, with D perhaps TRBD1 (5 bases). Between the trimmed V and J ends, which lost 2 bases and 3 bases, there was a span of 16 bases. CDR1 and CDR2 (germline): MDHEN, SYDVKM. CDR3 length: 16 amino acids.